The following is a T cell receptor (beta chain) sequence with its context. Its target is not known. Germline V gene sequence: CDR1 WSHSY, CDR2 SAAADI. Trimming cost V 3 bases and J 6 bases, with 15 bases left between them. This CDR3 has 15 residues. Sequencing followed a ViraFEST assay step that expanded antigen-specific CD4+ T cells with viral peptide pools. With about ten days of culture completed, CD4+ T cells were isolated. After 1.8 million or so PBMC were placed in each well, they were cultured with about 10 IU/ml IL-2 and approximately 9.6 ug/ml peptides. Half the medium was replaced with IL-2 medium on days 3 and 7. Clones were read by immunoSEQ multiplex PCR, and TCRdb kept only the in-frame ones, dropping some. Of over 7,500 clones listed, roughly 74% are singletons. This sample was taken from a study of vaccination effects on CD4 cells after COVID-19. Study findings and constraints: Clonal contraction was marked in infection- and vaccine-induced clones late after vaccination.

Sequenced material: CD4+ T cells from PBMCs cultured with HCoV-229E spike peptides, taken before COVID-19 vaccination. The origin of this receptor is a human donor who received a COVID-19 vaccine. The chain is built from TRBV10-2 and TRBJ2-1, with D possibly being TRBD1 (5 bases). The CDR3 loop reads CASSERASGRNEQFF. The CDR3 coding sequence is TGCGCCAGCAGTGAAAGGGCGTCAGGGCGCAATGAGCAGTTCTTC.